A single sample gave rise to the 11 T cell receptor beta chains below, sequenced in a study of radiation and T cells in renal cell carcinoma. The protocol was immunoSEQ multiplex PCR, while the TCRdb copy is restricted to in-frame clones and leaves out a portion. The sample lists tens of thousands of clones, more than 60% occurring once. The time point here: baseline pretreatment blood. Treatment of the sample: 15 Gy SBRT to primary tumor, nephrectomy 4 weeks later. The sequencing used blood, collected from a patient whose treatment included radiotherapy and nephrectomy. These receptors came from a man between 60 and 75 years old with renal cell carcinoma.

This clone was counted between two and nine times. V usage is TRBV7-8 and J usage is TRBJ1-1; tentatively, D is TRBD1 (6 bases). The CDR3 contains 14 residues. CDR1 and CDR2 (germline): SGHVS, FQNEAQ. Deletions cut 6 bases from V and 0 bases from J, with 11 bases between. CDR3 DNA: TGTGCCAGCAGACCTACAGGGCTGAACACTGAAGCTTTCTTT. Amino acids: CASRPTGLNTEAFF.

This chain links TRBV19 with TRBJ1-3, with a tentative D call TRBD1 (5 bases). Germline V gene lookup returns CDR1 LNHDA and CDR2 SQIVND (reference sequence). The ends were cut back, 8 bases at V and 2 bases at J, with 16 bases in the middle. CDR3 length: 15 amino acids. CDR3 DNA sequence: TGTGCCAGTCGTGTGGGGGGTATAACTGGAAACACCATATATTTT. This translates into CASRVGGITGNTIYF.

J is TRBJ2-1 and V is TRBV7-7, with 13 bases lining up with TRBD2. Germline lookup yields CDR1 SSHAT and CDR2 FNYEAQ (reference sequence). CDR3 length: 15 amino acids. Germline trimming cut 5 bases from V and 8 bases from J; bases unmatched to any gene: 6. In nucleotides, the CDR3 is TGTGCCAGCAGCACAGGACTAGCGGGAGACGATGAGCAGTTCTTC. Translation: CASSTGLAGDDEQFF. Variable domain in full (rest from reference TRBV7-7 and TRBJ2-1): GAGVSQSPRYKVTKRGQDVTLRCDPISSHATLYWYQQALGQGPEFLTYFNYEAQPDKSGLPSDRFSAERPEGSISTLTIQRTEQRDSAMYRCASSTGLAGDDEQFFGPGTRLTVL.

The chain is built from TRBV23-1 and TRBJ1-6; D perhaps matches TRBD1 (6 bases). TRBV23-1 is treated as an ORF (open reading frame) with a function not yet certain. This CDR3 is built from 16 residues. Trimming took off 9 bases at V and 7 bases at J, with 22 bases between the two ends. CDR3 DNA sequence: TGCGCCAGGACTCAAACCCCGGGACAAGAAAATTCACCCCTCCACTTT. Translating gives CARTQTPGQENSPLHF.

This clone was observed a single time. The J gene is TRBJ2-1, the V gene TRBV7-2; no firm D call. Germline CDR1 is SGHTA and CDR2 is FQGNSA. V shed 1 base and J shed 4 bases, with 8 bases lying between them. The CDR3 is made up of 14 amino acids. CDR3 nucleotides: TGTGCCAGCAGCTTAGAAGCGCTTTACAATGAGCAGTTCTTC. This gives the protein CASSLEALYNEQFF.

V is TRBV27 and J is TRBJ2-3; 15 bases are a match to TRBD2. Germline CDR1 MNHEY, CDR2 SMNVEV (reference sequence). The CDR3 contains 20 residues. The V segment lost 5 bases and the J segment 6 bases; nucleotides outside the gene matches: 18. CDR3 DNA sequence: TGTGCCAGCAGTCTGAGGGTCCCGGGACTAGCGGGAGGCCCTGCCGATACGCAGTATTTT. Amino acids: CASSLRVPGLAGGPADTQYF.

The V call is TRBV7-2, the J call TRBJ2-2; D not resolved. The V gene lost 1 base and the J gene lost 2 bases, with 5 bases spanning the gap. Germline V gene data show CDR1 as SGHTA and CDR2 as FQGNSA. The CDR3 spans 14 residues. The CDR3 bases are TGTGCCAGCAGCTTAGGAATAAACACCGGGGAGCTGTTTTTT. Translated, it gives CASSLGINTGELFF. The full variable domain, in which reference TRBV7-2 and TRBJ2-2 provide the parts outside the CDR3, is GAGVSQSPSNKVTEKGKDVELRCDPISGHTALYWYRQSLGQGLEFLIYFQGNSAPDKSGLPSDRFSAERTGGSVSTLTIQRTQQEDSAVYLCASSLGINTGELFFGEGSRLTVL.

In DNA, the CDR3 is TGCAGCGTTCGGGAACAGACCACCGGGGAGCTGTTTTTT. This sequence encodes CSVREQTTGELFF. V is TRBV29-1 and J is TRBJ2-2; D possibly corresponds to TRBD2 (5 bases). Deletions cut 5 bases from V and 4 bases from J, with 11 bases between. The CDR3 is 13 amino acids. CDR1 is SQVTM and CDR2 is ANQGSEA in the germline V gene.

V is TRBV19 and J is TRBJ1-1; TRBD1 is a possible D gene (6 bases). CDR3 length equals 14 residues. Germline assignment: CDR1 LNHDA and CDR2 SQIVND (reference sequence). The ends were cut back, 1 base at V and 5 bases at J, with 11 bases in the middle. The CDR3 bases are TGTGCCAGTAGTATAGTCCACAGGGAAACTGAAGCTTTCTTT. It is translated as CASSIVHRETEAFF.

This rearrangement joins TRBV5-6 to TRBJ2-7, with D possibly being TRBD2 (6 bases). The germline CDR1 and CDR2 sequences are SGHDT and YYEEEE. V lost 5 bases and J 4 bases, leaving 16 bases between the germline ends. This CDR3 spans 14 amino acids. The CDR3 sequence: CASRGGGGVYEQYV. The CDR3 DNA follows: TGTGCCAGCAGGGGTGGTGGCGGGGTTTACGAGCAGTACGTC.

In its sample, this clone was seen once. This chain joins TRBV11-3 and TRBJ1-5, with unresolved D. The germline V gene encodes CDR1 SGHNT and CDR2 YENEEA. This CDR3 is built from 13 residues. V lost 4 bases, J lost 8 bases, and 12 bases lay in between. CDR3 bases: TGTGCCAGCAGCTCAGGCCACCGGGAGCCCCAGCATTTT. This translates into CASSSGHREPQHF.